This T cell receptor beta chain emerged from a study of patients and donors after allogeneic stem cell transplantation. TCRdb ran MiXCR on the RT-PCR reads and lists one entry per CDR3 protein. The sample has some 880,000 distinct CDR3 sequences, around 17% seen once. The CDR3 extends over 15 amino acids. The junction had 10 bases not matched to a gene; V was cut back by 7 bases and J by 4 bases. Germline lookup yields CDR1 SGHRS and CDR2 YFSETQ. Sample: blood, either unsorted or a sorted T cell fraction (not recorded which). The rearrangement uses TRBV5-1 and TRBJ2-7; 11 nucleotides agree with TRBD1. The TCR originated in a human donor who was either an allogeneic HSCT recipient or a stem cell or donor lymphocyte infusion donor (not recorded which). It is not recorded whose cells these are; they may come from a transplant donor. The CDR3 DNA reads as TGCGCCAGCCGAAGGGGGACAGGGGGAGATTACGAGCAGTACTTC. It translates to CASRRGTGGDYEQYF. The variable domain in full, completed from reference TRBV5-1 and TRBJ2-7, reads KAGVTQTPRYLIKTRGQQVTLSCSPISGHRSVSWYQQTPGQGLQFLFEYFSETQRNKGNFPGRFSGRQFSNSRSEMNVSTLELGDSALYLCASRRGTGGDYEQYFGPGTRLTVT.